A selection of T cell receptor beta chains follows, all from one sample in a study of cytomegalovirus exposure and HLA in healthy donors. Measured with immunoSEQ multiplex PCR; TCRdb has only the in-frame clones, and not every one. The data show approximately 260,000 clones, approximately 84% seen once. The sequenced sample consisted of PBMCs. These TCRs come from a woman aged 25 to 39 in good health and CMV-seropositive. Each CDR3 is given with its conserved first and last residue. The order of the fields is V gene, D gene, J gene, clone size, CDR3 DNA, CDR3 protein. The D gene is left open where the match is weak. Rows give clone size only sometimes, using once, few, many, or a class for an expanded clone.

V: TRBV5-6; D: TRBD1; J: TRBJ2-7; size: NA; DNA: TGTGCCAGCAGCTTGGACTACAGGGGTAAGCAGTACTTC; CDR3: CASSLDYRGKQYF
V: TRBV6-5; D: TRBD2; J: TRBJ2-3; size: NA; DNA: TGTGCCAGCAGTTACTCGACTAGCGGGAGGGATACGCAGTATTTT; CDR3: CASSYSTSGRDTQYF
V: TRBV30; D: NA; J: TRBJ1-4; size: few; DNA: TGTGCCTGGAGTGCTTTAGGCGGAAAACTGTTTTTT; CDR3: CAWSALGGKLFF
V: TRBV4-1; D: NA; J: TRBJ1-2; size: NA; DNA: TGCGCCAGCAGCCAAGGAGGCCCATATGGCTACACCTTC; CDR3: CASSQGGPYGYTF
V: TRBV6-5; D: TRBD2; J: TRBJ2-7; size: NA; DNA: TGTGCCAGCAGTCGGACTAGCGGGATCTCCGAGCAGTACTTC; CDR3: CASSRTSGISEQYF
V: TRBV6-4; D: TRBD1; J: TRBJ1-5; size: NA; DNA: TGTGCCATCGAGTTGACAGGGAATAGCAATCAGCCCCAGCATTTT; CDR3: CAIELTGNSNQPQHF
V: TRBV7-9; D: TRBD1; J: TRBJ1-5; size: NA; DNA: TGTGCCAGCAGCTCGACAGGGGATGTTCAGCCCCAGCATTTT; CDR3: CASSSTGDVQPQHF
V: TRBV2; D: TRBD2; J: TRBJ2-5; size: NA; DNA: TGTGCCAGCGGGGGATGGACTAGCGGGAGGGCTTGGGAAGAGACCCAGTACTTC; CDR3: CASGGWTSGRAWEETQYF
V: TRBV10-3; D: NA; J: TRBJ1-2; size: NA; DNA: TGTGCCACCTACAATGAGGCCTATGGCTACACCTTC; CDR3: CATYNEAYGYTF
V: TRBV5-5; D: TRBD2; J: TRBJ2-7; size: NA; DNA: TGTGCCAGCAGCTTGGAGGCTAGCGGGAGGCGGGCAGGGGACTTC; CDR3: CASSLEASGRRAGDF
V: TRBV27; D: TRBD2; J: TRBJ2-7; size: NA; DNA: TGTGCCAGCAGTTTAAGCGGGGGCAGATCCTACGAGCAGTACTTC; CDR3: CASSLSGGRSYEQYF
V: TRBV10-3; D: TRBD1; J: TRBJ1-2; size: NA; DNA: TGTGCCATCACCCTGCAAGAGCCCCGAGGGACAGGGATAGGCTATGGCTACACCTTC; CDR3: CAITLQEPRGTGIGYGYTF
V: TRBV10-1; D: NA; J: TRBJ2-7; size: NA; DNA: TGCGCCAGCAGCGAGGCTAGGACAGCCACCTACGAGCAGTACTTC; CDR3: CASSEARTATYEQYF
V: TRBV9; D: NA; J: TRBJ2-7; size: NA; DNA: TGTGCCAGCAGCGTAGGGGCAGCTTACGAGCAGTACTTC; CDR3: CASSVGAAYEQYF
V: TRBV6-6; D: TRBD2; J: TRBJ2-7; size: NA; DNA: TGTGCCAGCATGGGTAGCGGGGGACGCTACGAGCAGTACTTC; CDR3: CASMGSGGRYEQYF
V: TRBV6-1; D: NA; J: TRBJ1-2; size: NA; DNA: TGTGCCAGCATTAAGACAGCTACGAACTATGGCTACACCTTC; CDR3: CASIKTATNYGYTF
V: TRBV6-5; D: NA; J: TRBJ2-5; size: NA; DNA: TGTGCCAGCAGGGGCCTCGGCATCCAAGAGACCCAGTACTTC; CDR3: CASRGLGIQETQYF
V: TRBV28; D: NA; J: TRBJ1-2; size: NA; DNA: TGTGCCAGCAGTTCCGAGGGCGACTATGGCTACACCTTC; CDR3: CASSSEGDYGYTF
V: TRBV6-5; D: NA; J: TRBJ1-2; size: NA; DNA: TGTGCCAGCAGTTACGGGACGGAGGGTTCCAGGACCTTC; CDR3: CASSYGTEGSRTF
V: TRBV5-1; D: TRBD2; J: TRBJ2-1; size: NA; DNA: TGCGCCAGCAGCTTTGTAGCGGGAGGGTTCAATGAGCAGTTCTTC; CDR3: CASSFVAGGFNEQFF
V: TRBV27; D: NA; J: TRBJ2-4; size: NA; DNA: TGTGCCAGCAGTTTAACAGGGATCAGCATTCAGTACTTC; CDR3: CASSLTGISIQYF
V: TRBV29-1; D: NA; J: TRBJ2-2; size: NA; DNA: TGCAGCGCCAAACAGGGAACCACCGGGGAGCTGTTTTTT; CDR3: CSAKQGTTGELFF
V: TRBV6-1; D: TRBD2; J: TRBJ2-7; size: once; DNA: TGTGCCAGCAGTGACAAGGTAGCGGGAGCTAACGAGCAGTACTTC; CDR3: CASSDKVAGANEQYF
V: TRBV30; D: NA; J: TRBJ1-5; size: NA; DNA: TGTGCCTGGAGTTTACCGACAGGAAAGAATCAGCCCCAGCATTTT; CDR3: CAWSLPTGKNQPQHF
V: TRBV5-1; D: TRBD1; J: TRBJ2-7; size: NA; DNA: TGCGCCAATATTCCGGGACAGGGGAGCTACGAGCAGTACTTC; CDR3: CANIPGQGSYEQYF
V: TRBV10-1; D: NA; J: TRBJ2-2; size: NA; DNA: TGCGCCAGCAGTGACAGGGATGCCGGGGAGCTGTTTTTT; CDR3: CASSDRDAGELFF
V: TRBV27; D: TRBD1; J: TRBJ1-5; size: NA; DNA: TGTGCCAGCAGCGCAGTGACAGGGGGTAGCAATCAGCCCCAGCATTTT; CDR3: CASSAVTGGSNQPQHF
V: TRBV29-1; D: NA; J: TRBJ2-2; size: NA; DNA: TGCAGCGTTGTAGAACAGGGCGCCGGGGAGCTGTTTTTT; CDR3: CSVVEQGAGELFF
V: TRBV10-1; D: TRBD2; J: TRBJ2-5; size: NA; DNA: TGCGCCAGCAGTGAGATCCTAGCGGGAGGGAGAGAGACCCAGTACTTC; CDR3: CASSEILAGGRETQYF
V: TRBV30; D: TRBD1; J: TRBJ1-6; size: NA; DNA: TGTGCCTGGAGAGGACAGGATAATTCACCCCTCCACTTT; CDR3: CAWRGQDNSPLHF
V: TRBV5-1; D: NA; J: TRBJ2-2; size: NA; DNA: TGCGCCAGCAGCTTGGTAATTCAAGGGGCGCCCGGGGAGCTGTTTTTT; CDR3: CASSLVIQGAPGELFF
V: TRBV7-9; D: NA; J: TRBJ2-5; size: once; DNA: TGTGCCAGCAGCTTGGGCGGGATCGGGGAGACCCAGTACTTC; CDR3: CASSLGGIGETQYF
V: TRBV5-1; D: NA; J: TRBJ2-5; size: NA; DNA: TGCGCCAGCATCGGGTGGGGCACTCCCCAAGAGACCCAGTACTTC; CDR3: CASIGWGTPQETQYF
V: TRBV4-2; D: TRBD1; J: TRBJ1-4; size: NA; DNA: TGTGCCAGCAGCCCCGGACAGGCGGTATCTGAAAAACTGTTTTTT; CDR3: CASSPGQAVSEKLFF
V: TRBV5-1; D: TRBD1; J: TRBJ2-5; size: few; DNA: TGCGCCAGCAGCTTGGCACAGGGGAAGGAGACCCAGTACTTC; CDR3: CASSLAQGKETQYF
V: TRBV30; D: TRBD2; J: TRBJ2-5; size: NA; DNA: TGTGCCTGGATTGGGAGGGAGGGCCTCGGGGAGACCCAGTACTTC; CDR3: CAWIGREGLGETQYF
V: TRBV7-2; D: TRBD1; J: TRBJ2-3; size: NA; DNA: TGTGCCAGCAGCTCCCGACAGGGGGCGGAAGATACGCAGTATTTT; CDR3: CASSSRQGAEDTQYF
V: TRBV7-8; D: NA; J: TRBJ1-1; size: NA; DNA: TGTGCCAGCAGCTCCAGGGGACACATCATCCGCAGTGAAGCTTTCTTT; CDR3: CASSSRGHIIRSEAFF
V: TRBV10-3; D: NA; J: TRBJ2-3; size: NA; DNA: TGTGCCATCAGTGGGGGACAACTTTTCACAGATACGCAGTATTTT; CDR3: CAISGGQLFTDTQYF
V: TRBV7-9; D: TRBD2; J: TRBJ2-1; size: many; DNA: TGTGCCAGCAAGGGCGGGAGCGATCCTACCTACAATGAGCAGTTCTTC; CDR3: CASKGGSDPTYNEQFF
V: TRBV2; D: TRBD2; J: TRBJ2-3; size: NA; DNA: TGTGCCAGCAGTGAGGGACTAGCGGTCACAGATACGCAGTATTTT; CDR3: CASSEGLAVTDTQYF
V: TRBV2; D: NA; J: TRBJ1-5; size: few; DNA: TGTGCCAGCAGTGGCCAGGGTATCCAGCCCCAGCATTTT; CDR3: CASSGQGIQPQHF
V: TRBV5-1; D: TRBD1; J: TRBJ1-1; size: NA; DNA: TGCGCCAGCAGCTCACAGGGGTTCACTGAAGCTTTCTTT; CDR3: CASSSQGFTEAFF
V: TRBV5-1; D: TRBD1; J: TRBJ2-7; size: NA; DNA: TGCGCCAGCAGCTCCGGACAGGGGGCGGGCGAGCAGTACTTC; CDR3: CASSSGQGAGEQYF
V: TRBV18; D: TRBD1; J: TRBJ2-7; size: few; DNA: TGTGCCAGCTCACTGGCGACAGGGTACTACGAGCAGTACTTC; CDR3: CASSLATGYYEQYF
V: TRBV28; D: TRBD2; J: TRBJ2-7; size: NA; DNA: TGTGCCGGAAGAACTAGCGGAGCCTCCTATGAGCAGTACTTC; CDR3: CAGRTSGASYEQYF
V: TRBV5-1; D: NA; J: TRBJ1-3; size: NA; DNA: TGCGCCAGCGGGGAAGGGGGTGTCTCTGGAAACACCATATATTTT; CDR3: CASGEGGVSGNTIYF
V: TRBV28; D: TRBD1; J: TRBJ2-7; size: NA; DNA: TGTGCCAGTCTTAACAGGGGGCTATACGAGCAGTACTTC; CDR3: CASLNRGLYEQYF
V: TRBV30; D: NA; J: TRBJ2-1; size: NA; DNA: TGTGCCTGGACCTATCTTCCCGAGGGTGAGCAGTTCTTC; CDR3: CAWTYLPEGEQFF
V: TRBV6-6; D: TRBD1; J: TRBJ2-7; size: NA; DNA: TGTGCCAGCAGTTGGAGGACAGGAGGTGACTACGAGCAGTACTTC; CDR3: CASSWRTGGDYEQYF
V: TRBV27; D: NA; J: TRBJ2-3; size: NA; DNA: TGTGCCAGCAGTTCAGGGGCCCCTTTAGGGGAGCAGTATTTT; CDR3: CASSSGAPLGEQYF
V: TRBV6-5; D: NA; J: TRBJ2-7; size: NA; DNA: TGTGCCAGCAGTTACTCATCCAGGGGTAAGCACGAGCAGTACTTC; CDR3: CASSYSSRGKHEQYF
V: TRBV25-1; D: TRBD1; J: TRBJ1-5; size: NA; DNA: TGTGCCACCGAGGGGGGACAGGCGGAAAATCAGCCCCAGCATTTT; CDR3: CATEGGQAENQPQHF
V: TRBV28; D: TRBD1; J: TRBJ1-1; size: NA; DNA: TGTGCCAGCAGTCTCCTCCGCGGACAGGGAAACACTGAAGCTTTCTTT; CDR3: CASSLLRGQGNTEAFF
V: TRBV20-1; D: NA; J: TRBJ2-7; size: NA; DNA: TGCAGTGCTAGGGAGGGAGAGCAGTACTTC; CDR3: CSAREGEQYF